Shown below are 11 T cell receptor beta chains from a single sample sequenced in a study of shared clonotypes between healthy human individuals. The assay was immunoSEQ multiplex PCR, and TCRdb's table has in-frame clones only and misses some. The table has about 2.4 million clones, approximately 94% seen once. Sequenced sample: naive CD4+ T cells from PBMCs. The subset here: CD45RA+ positively selected. These receptors all come from a young man in good health. Some clones in this sample may be carry-over from other donors' samples.

This chain connects TRBV5-1 to TRBJ2-7; 8 nucleotides match TRBD1. Trimming at V came to 3 bases and at J to 7 bases, leaving 6 bases not matched to a gene. The CDR3 runs to 13 residues. Germline V gene sequence: CDR1 SGHRS, CDR2 YFSETQ. CDR3 sequence (DNA): TGCGCCAGCAGCTATGGACAGGGTTGGGAGCAGTACTTC. The encoded protein is CASSYGQGWEQYF.

A single count supports this clone. The V call is TRBV12-5, the J call TRBJ2-1, with D perhaps assigned TRBD1 or TRBD2 (6 bases each). Germline-derived CDR1 and CDR2 are LGHNT and FRNRAP. V was pared by 0 bases and J by 12 bases, with 12 bases between. This CDR3 is 13 amino acids long. The CDR3 nucleotides read TGTGCTAGTGGTTTGGTACTGGAGGGGGGGCAGTTCTTC. It codes for CASGLVLEGGQFF.

This clone showed up just once. CDR3 protein: CASSIPLADPNTGELFF. The CDR3 DNA reads TGCGCCAGCAGCATTCCCTTAGCGGATCCGAACACCGGGGAGCTGTTTTTT. The J gene is TRBJ2-2, the V gene TRBV5-1; TRBD2 might be the D (6 bases). V was trimmed by 4 bases and J by 0 bases, leaving 16 bases between them. There are 17 residues in the CDR3. Germline V gene data show CDR1 as SGHRS and CDR2 as YFSETQ. Filled out from reference TRBV5-1 and TRBJ2-2, the complete variable domain reads KAGVTQTPRYLIKTRGQQVTLSCSPISGHRSVSWYQQTPGQGLQFLFEYFSETQRNKGNFPGRFSGRQFSNSRSEMNVSTLELGDSALYLCASSIPLADPNTGELFFGEGSRLTVL.

The sample holds one count of this clone. This chain joins TRBV5-4 and TRBJ2-7; unclear D gene. Trimming removed 4 bases from V and 5 bases from J, with 16 bases in between. Germline V lookup: CDR1 SGHNT, CDR2 YYREEE (reference sequence). The CDR3 has 14 residues. CDR3 sequence reads: CASSRPAGLNEQYF. The CDR3 coding sequence is TGTGCCAGCAGCCGTCCCGCAGGCCTGAACGAGCAGTACTTC.

This clone was recorded once. J is TRBJ2-6 and V is TRBV5-4; D is ambiguous. Looked up from germline, CDR1 is SGHNT and CDR2 is YYREEE (reference sequence). There are 15 residues in the CDR3. Deletions cut 3 bases from V and 0 bases from J, with 7 bases between. CDR3 sequence reads: CASSSPGSGANVLTF. CDR3 bases: TGTGCCAGCAGCTCACCGGGCTCTGGGGCCAACGTCCTGACTTTC. Supplemented by reference TRBV5-4 and TRBJ2-6, the full variable domain reads ETGVTQSPTHLIKTRGQQVTLRCSSQSGHNTVSWYQQALGQGPQFIFQYYREEENGRGNFPPRFSGLQFPNYSSELNVNALELDDSALYLCASSSPGSGANVLTFGAGSRLTVL.

The chain couples TRBV27 to TRBJ1-2; 7 positions match TRBD1. V shed 6 bases, J shed 4 bases, and the junction held 11 bases outside the gene matches. Germline CDR1 reads MNHEY; CDR2 reads SMNVEV (reference sequence). The CDR3 is 15 residues long. The CDR3 DNA is TGTGCCAGCAGCCGGGACAGCCGCTATGGCTATGGCTACACCTTC. Its protein is CASSRDSRYGYGYTF.

Points on this clone: The same CDR3 is also encoded by other DNA sequences in this sample. V gene TRBV19 combines with J gene TRBJ1-5; tentative D call: TRBD1 (5 bases). The V and J ends lost 2 bases and 6 bases respectively, with 8 bases between them. Germline loops: CDR1 LNHDA, CDR2 SQIVND (reference sequence). CDR3 length equals 13 residues. CDR3 coding DNA: TGTGCCAGTAGTATACAGGGAGGTCAGCCCCAGCATTTT. Amino acids: CASSIQGGQPQHF.

This chain connects TRBV19 to TRBJ2-2; 11 nucleotides match TRBD2. Unmatched junction bases numbered 2, after V lost 2 bases and J lost 6 bases. In germline, CDR1 is LNHDA, CDR2 SQIVND (reference sequence). The CDR3 has 15 amino acids. In DNA, the CDR3 is TGTGCCAGTAGTATACAACTAGCGGGAGCCGGGGAGCTGTTTTTT. This gives the protein CASSIQLAGAGELFF.

The chain joins TRBV2 to TRBJ1-6, with D perhaps TRBD1 (6 bases). Trimming shortened V by 1 base and J by 5 bases, and 9 bases separated the two germline ends. CDR3 length: 15 residues. Per the germline V gene, CDR1 is SNHLY and CDR2 is FYNNEI. CDR3 sequence reads: CASSEGSGDNSPLHF. The DNA for the CDR3 is TGTGCCAGCAGTGAAGGATCAGGGGATAATTCACCCCTCCACTTT. Full variable domain (missing parts from reference TRBV2 and TRBJ1-6): EPEVTQTPSHQVTQMGQEVILRCVPISNHLYFYWYRQILGQKVEFLVSFYNNEISEKSEIFDDQFSVERPDGSNFTLKIRSTKLEDSAMYFCASSEGSGDNSPLHFGNGTRLTVT.

This sequence joins TRBV30 and TRBJ2-2; D not certain. Per germline, CDR1 GTSNPN and CDR2 SVGIG (reference sequence). CDR3 length: 16 residues. V was cut by 2 bases and J by 5 bases, with 18 bases left in between. The CDR3 protein is CAWSFGANPRTGELFF. The DNA of the CDR3 is TGTGCCTGGAGTTTTGGAGCAAATCCTAGGACCGGGGAGCTGTTTTTT.

This clone showed up just once. The V call is TRBV6-6, the J call TRBJ2-2; D is perhaps TRBD1 (5 bases). The germline V gene has CDR1 MNHNY and CDR2 SVGAGI (reference sequence). This CDR3 region has 14 residues. Trimming pared 5 bases from V and 0 bases from J, leaving 7 bases between. For the CDR3, the DNA is TGTGCCAGCAGTGACAGATCGAACACCGGGGAGCTGTTTTTT. This codes for CASSDRSNTGELFF.